What follows is one TCR beta chain and its context. Its antigen is undetermined. The record originates from a study of cytomegalovirus exposure and HLA in healthy donors. Study-wide results and caveats: Immune exposure information comprised only CMV serostatus. A few chains linked to CMV were shown in vitro to be specific for CMV antigens. It was reported that TCR beta sequences correctly inferred the HLA-A and HLA-B alleles for most subjects. Most likely, a cluster of highly shared sequence variants arose as a sequencing artifact.

Primers for the PCR totalled 60 Vbeta and 13 Jbeta. Generated by immunoSEQ multiplex PCR, the TCRdb table keeps only in-frame clones and is missing some. The sample consists of 120,000 or so clones, around four fifths of them appearing once. Germline assignment: CDR1 MNHEY and CDR2 SMNVEV (reference sequence). This CDR3 contains 17 residues. Losses at the gene ends were 2 bases for V and 4 bases for J; bases not matched to a gene: 8. Sequenced input: PBMCs. The TCR sequence derives from a woman between 35 and 50 years old in good health and CMV-seropositive. The V call is TRBV27, the J call TRBJ2-2; 9 positions match TRBD2. The CDR3 loop reads CASSLSAGGPSTGELFF. The CDR3 DNA reads as TGTGCCAGCAGTTTAAGTGCGGGAGGGCCGAGCACCGGGGAGCTGTTTTTT.